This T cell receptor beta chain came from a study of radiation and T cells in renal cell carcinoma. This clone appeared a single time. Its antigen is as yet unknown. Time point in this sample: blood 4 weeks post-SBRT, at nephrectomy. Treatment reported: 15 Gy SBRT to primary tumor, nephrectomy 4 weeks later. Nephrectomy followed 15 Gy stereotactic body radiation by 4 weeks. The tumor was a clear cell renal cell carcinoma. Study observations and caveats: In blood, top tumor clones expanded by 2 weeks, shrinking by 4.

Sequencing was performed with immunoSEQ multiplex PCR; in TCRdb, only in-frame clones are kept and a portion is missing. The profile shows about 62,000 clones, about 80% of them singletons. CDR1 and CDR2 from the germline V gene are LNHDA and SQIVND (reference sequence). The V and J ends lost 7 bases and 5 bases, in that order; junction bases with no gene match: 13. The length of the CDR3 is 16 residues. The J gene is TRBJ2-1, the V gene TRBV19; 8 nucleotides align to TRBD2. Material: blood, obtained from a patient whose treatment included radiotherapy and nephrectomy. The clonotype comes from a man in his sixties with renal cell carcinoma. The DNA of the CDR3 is TGTGCCAGTACCACTCGAGGCGGGAGGATAGACAATGAGCAGTTCTTC. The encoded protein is CASTTRGGRIDNEQFF.